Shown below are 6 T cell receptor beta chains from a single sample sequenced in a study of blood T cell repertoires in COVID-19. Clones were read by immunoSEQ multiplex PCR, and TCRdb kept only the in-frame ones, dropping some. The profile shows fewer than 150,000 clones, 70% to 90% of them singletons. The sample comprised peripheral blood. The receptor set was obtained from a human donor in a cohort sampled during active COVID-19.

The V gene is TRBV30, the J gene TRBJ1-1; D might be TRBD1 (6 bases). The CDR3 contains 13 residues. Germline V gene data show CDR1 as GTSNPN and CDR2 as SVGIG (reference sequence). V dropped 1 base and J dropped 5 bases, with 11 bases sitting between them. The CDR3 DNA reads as TGTGCCTGGAGTGCAGGGGTGAGAACTGAAGCTTTCTTT. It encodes CAWSAGVRTEAFF. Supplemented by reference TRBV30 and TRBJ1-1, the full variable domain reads SQTIHQWPATLVQPVGSPLSLECTVEGTSNPNLYWYRQAAGRGLQLLFYSVGIGQISSEVPQNLSASRPQDRQFILSSKKLLLSDSGFYLCAWSAGVRTEAFFGQGTRLTVV.

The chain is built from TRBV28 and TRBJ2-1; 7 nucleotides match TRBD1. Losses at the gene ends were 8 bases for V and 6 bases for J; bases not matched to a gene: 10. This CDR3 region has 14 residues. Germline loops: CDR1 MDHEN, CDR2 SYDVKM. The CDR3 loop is CASLRQGLVNEQFF. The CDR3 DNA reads TGTGCCAGCCTCCGACAGGGATTGGTCAATGAGCAGTTCTTC.

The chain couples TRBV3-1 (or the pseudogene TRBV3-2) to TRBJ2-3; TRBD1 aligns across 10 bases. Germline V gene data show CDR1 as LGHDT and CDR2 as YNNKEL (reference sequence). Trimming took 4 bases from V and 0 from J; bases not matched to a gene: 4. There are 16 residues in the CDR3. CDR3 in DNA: TGTGCCAGCAGCCCACGACAGGGGGCAAGCACAGATACGCAGTATTTT. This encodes CASSPRQGASTDTQYF.

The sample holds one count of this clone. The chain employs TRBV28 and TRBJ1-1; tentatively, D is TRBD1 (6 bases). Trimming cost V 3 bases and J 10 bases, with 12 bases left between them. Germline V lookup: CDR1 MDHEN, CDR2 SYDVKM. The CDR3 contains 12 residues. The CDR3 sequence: CASSLGGQLAFF. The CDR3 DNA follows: TGTGCCAGCAGTTTGGGGGGGCAGTTAGCTTTCTTT.

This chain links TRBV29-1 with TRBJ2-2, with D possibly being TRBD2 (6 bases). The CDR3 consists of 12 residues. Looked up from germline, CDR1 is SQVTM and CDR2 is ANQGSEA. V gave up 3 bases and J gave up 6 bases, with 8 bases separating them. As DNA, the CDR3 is TGCAGCGTTGACCCGGGGGCCGGGGAGCTGTTTTTT. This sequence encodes CSVDPGAGELFF.

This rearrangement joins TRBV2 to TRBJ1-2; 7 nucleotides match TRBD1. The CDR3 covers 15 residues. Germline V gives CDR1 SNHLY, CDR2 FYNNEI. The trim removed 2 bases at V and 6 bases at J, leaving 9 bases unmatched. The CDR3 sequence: CASSEHNQQGNGYTF. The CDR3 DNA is TGTGCCAGCAGTGAACACAACCAACAGGGGAATGGCTACACCTTC.